This entry lists 12 T cell receptor beta chains sequenced from one sample in a study of neoadjuvant anti-PD-1 for oral cavity cancer. Time point specified: after neoadjuvant nivolumab, at surgical resection. Method: immunoSEQ multiplex PCR; TCRdb's copy keeps in-frame clones and lacks some. The table shows around 68,000 clones, with roughly nine tenths occurring only once. The sample consisted of PBMCs, taken after nivolumab (anti-PD-1) treatment. The receptors originated from a person between 40 and 85 years old with oral cavity squamous cell carcinoma.

The J gene is TRBJ1-1, the V gene TRBV19; 9 bases match TRBD1. The CDR3 runs 16 residues. With 9 bases clipped from V and 4 bases from J, the junction kept 15 bases outside the gene matches. Germline V gene data show CDR1 as LNHDA and CDR2 as SQIVND (reference sequence). The CDR3 sequence is CASQTQQGALGTEAFF. CDR3 in DNA: TGTGCCAGCCAGACGCAACAGGGGGCGCTGGGCACTGAAGCTTTCTTT.

The chain couples TRBV13 to TRBJ1-4, with D unclear. From germline, CDR1 is PRHDT and CDR2 FYEKMQ (reference sequence). V was pared by 2 bases and J by 4 bases, with 8 bases between. This CDR3 has 14 amino acids. The CDR3 coding sequence is TGTGCCAGCAGCTTACACGCGGATAATGAAAAACTGTTTTTT. Protein sequence: CASSLHADNEKLFF.

The chain joins TRBV6-5 to TRBJ1-2; 9 bases are shared with TRBD1. Germline V gene lookup returns CDR1 MNHEY and CDR2 SVGAGI. The CDR3 length is 13 residues. V lost 6 bases to trimming and J lost 8 bases; unmatched junction nucleotides: 7. This chain's CDR3 is CASSPGTGFGYTF. CDR3 nucleotide sequence: TGTGCCAGCAGCCCCGGGACAGGGTTCGGCTACACCTTC.

The gene calls are TRBV6-1 and TRBJ2-1; 9 bases are shared with TRBD1. CDR1 is MNHNS, CDR2 SASEGT, per germline. The CDR3 length is 14 residues. J was trimmed by 4 bases and V by 7 bases; bases with no gene match: 5. The CDR3 here is CASTLDRGYNEQFF. The CDR3 DNA reads as TGTGCCAGCACCTTGGACAGGGGATACAATGAGCAGTTCTTC.

This chain uses TRBV5-1 with TRBJ2-7; the match to TRBD2 covers 7 bases. V was clipped by 5 bases and J by 4 bases; unmatched bases: 6. CDR3 size: 13 residues. Germline CDR1 is SGHRS and CDR2 is YFSETQ. CDR3 sequence reads: CASRAGVGYEQYF. DNA of the CDR3: TGCGCCAGCAGGGCGGGAGTGGGATACGAGCAGTACTTC.

The chain links TRBV29-1 to TRBJ2-1, with 9 bases matching TRBD1. Germline CDR1 SQVTM, CDR2 ANQGSEA. The length of the CDR3 is 14 residues. V shed 3 bases and J 10 bases; nucleotides not matched to a gene: 10. This CDR3 is CSVDSGTGHYEQFF. For the CDR3, the DNA is TGCAGCGTTGATTCGGGGACAGGGCATTACGAGCAGTTCTTC.

The CDR3 region is CAIGSVAKNIQYF. The CDR3 bases are TGTGCCATCGGAAGCGTTGCCAAAAACATTCAGTACTTC. The gene calls are TRBV10-3 and TRBJ2-4; no clear D gene. CDR1 and CDR2 from the germline V gene are ENHRY and SYGVKD. Trimming took 8 bases from V and 1 from J, leaving 9 bases between them. The CDR3 loop spans 13 amino acids.

The chain is built from TRBV28 and TRBJ2-7, with 7 positions matching TRBD2. After removal of 5 bases from V and 2 bases from J, the junction contained 12 bases not matched to a gene. CDR1 MDHEN and CDR2 SYDVKM come from the germline V gene. The CDR3 is made up of 16 amino acids. The CDR3 reads CASSPTPSGSAYEQYF. CDR3 nucleotide sequence: TGTGCCAGCAGTCCGACACCTAGCGGTTCTGCCTACGAGCAGTACTTC.

In this sample, this clone turned up a few times. This rearrangement joins TRBV6-1 to TRBJ1-5; a possible D gene is TRBD1 (5 bases). The CDR3 consists of 17 residues. V was pared by 6 bases and J by 2 bases, with 20 bases between. Germline loops: CDR1 MNHNS, CDR2 SASEGT. CDR3 loop: CASSEIYYRIRNQPQHF. In DNA form, the CDR3 reads TGTGCCAGCAGCGAAATATATTACAGGATACGCAATCAGCCCCAGCATTTT.

The V and J genes are TRBV27 and TRBJ1-2, with TRBD1 matching over 9 bases. Trimming cost V 5 bases and J 7 bases; bases outside gene matches: 5. CDR3 length: 13 amino acids. Germline CDR1 reads MNHEY; CDR2 reads SMNVEV (reference sequence). The CDR3 nucleotides are TGTGCCAGCAGTCCTACAGGGGGCTCTGGCTACACCTTC. Protein: CASSPTGGSGYTF.

V usage is TRBV5-1 and J usage is TRBJ1-3; 8 positions agree with TRBD1. The CDR3 has 17 residues. CDR1 is SGHRS, CDR2 YFSETQ, per germline. The V segment lost 0 bases and the J segment 0 bases; nucleotides outside the gene matches: 5. As DNA, the CDR3 is TGCGCCAGCAGCTTGGTGGGACAGGCGAGCTCTGGAAACACCATATATTTT. This gives the protein CASSLVGQASSGNTIYF.

In this sample, this clone turned up once. This chain links TRBV7-9 with TRBJ2-7; weak D call: TRBD1 (5 bases). The CDR3 has 15 residues. Trimming shortened V by 3 bases and J by 3 bases, and 15 bases separated the two germline ends. Germline assignment: CDR1 SEHNR and CDR2 FQNEAQ (reference sequence). The chain's CDR3 is CASSFSQGSDYEQYF. The CDR3, as DNA: TGTGCCAGCAGCTTCTCCCAGGGATCGGACTACGAGCAGTACTTC. The full variable domain, rest sourced from reference TRBV7-9 and TRBJ2-7, is DTGVSQNPRHKITKRGQNVTFRCDPISEHNRLYWYRQTLGQGPEFLTYFQNEAQLEKSRLLSDRFSAERPKGSFSTLEIQRTEQGDSAMYLCASSFSQGSDYEQYFGPGTRLTVT.